This T cell receptor (beta chain) was observed in a study of regulatory T cells in long-lasting Graves disease. As for the study in general: More than 5 years of antithyroid drugs with positive TSH receptor antibodies defined persistent Graves' disease. The study, taken as a whole, reports: Among persistent patients, a larger number of public clonotypes were shared (around 3,000) than among newly diagnosed patients (around 980).

Described time point: persistent/refractory GD, antithyroid drugs over 5 years with positive TRAb. PBMC-derived RNA was used for the TCR library. Diagnoses of Graves' disease were made by American Thyroid Association guidelines. The CDR3 consists of 15 residues. The ends lost 2 bases at V and 10 bases at J; junction bases unmatched: 11. The V gene's germline CDR1 is MNHEY and CDR2 SVGEGT. This clonotype came up a few times. As yet, its antigen is unknown. Combining iRepertoire HTBI primers with Arm-PCR of CDR3 regions, the authors built TCR beta libraries. One entry per CDR3 protein results from TCRdb running MiXCR on the multiplex PCR reads. The sample has approximately 500,000 distinct CDR3 sequences, approximately 21% seen once; the top ten hold around 7%.

The sequenced sample was peripheral blood mononuclear cells (PBMCs), obtained when the disease was refractory, from a patient treated with antithyroid drugs. The clonotype originates from a female donor with Graves disease. The V and J genes are TRBV6-2 or TRBV6-3 and TRBJ1-1; TRBD1 matches at 9 bases. The CDR3 loop reads CASSYHGTGTVGAFF. The DNA for the CDR3 is TGTGCCAGCAGTTACCATGGGACAGGGACGGTAGGAGCTTTCTTT.